Shown below are 29 T cell receptor beta chains from a single sample sequenced in a study of long-term antiretroviral therapy in people with HIV. Researchers ran immunoSEQ v3.0 at survey level. Here immunoSEQ multiplex PCR was the method, and the copy in TCRdb shows in-frame clones only, minus some. Here the sample spans 25,000 or so clones, over 90% being singletons. This specimen was unsorted PBMCs, taken 6.2 years after starting antiretroviral therapy. Receptor source: a man in his forties or fifties with HIV.

The genes are TRBV11-2 and TRBJ1-4; 8 bases are a match to TRBD1. The V segment lost 5 bases and the J segment 5 bases; nucleotides outside the gene matches: 7. CDR1 and CDR2 from the germline V gene are SGHAT and FQNNGV. The CDR3 is 15 residues long. The CDR3 spells CASSLQGGGNEKLFF. The CDR3, as DNA: TGTGCCAGCAGCCTACAGGGGGGTGGGAATGAAAAACTGTTTTTT.

This chain uses TRBV7-9 with TRBJ2-7, with D perhaps matching TRBD1 (5 bases). Deletions cut 6 bases from V and 1 base from J, with 10 bases between. Germline CDR1 and CDR2: SEHNR and FQNEAQ (reference sequence). The CDR3 length is 13 residues. DNA for the CDR3: TGTGCCAGCAGTTCAGGGTTTTCCTACGAGCAGTACTTC. Translation gives CASSSGFSYEQYF.

This chain links TRBV11-2 with TRBJ2-7; TRBD1 matches at 10 bases. The CDR3 contains 14 residues. CDR1 and CDR2 (germline): SGHAT, FQNNGV. Trimming took 8 bases from V and 7 from J; bases not matched to a gene: 11. The CDR3 region has the DNA TGTGCCAGCCGCCAGACAGGGGGCGCCGGGGAGCAGTACTTC. This sequence encodes CASRQTGGAGEQYF.

This clone was seen more than once but under ten times. The chain joins TRBV5-5 to TRBJ2-7; D call uncertain. Germline CDR1 SGHKS, CDR2 YYEKEE (reference sequence). Trimming left V 4 bases short and J 4 bases short, with 9 bases between. The CDR3 has 12 amino acids. CDR3 loop: CASSPADYEQYF. CDR3 nucleotides: TGTGCCAGCAGCCCCGCTGATTACGAGCAGTACTTC.

About this clone itself: A read error may account for a junction end that differs from germline. The chain couples TRBV29-1 to TRBJ1-1, with D perhaps TRBD1 (6 bases). This CDR3 is 15 amino acids long. Germline loops: CDR1 SQVTM, CDR2 ANQGSEA. As DNA, the CDR3 is TGCAGCGCTGAAGGTGCTGTCGGGGCAGGGGCTGAAGCTTTCTTT. Its translation: CSAEGAVGAGAEAFF.

The rearrangement joins TRBV21-1 to TRBJ1-2; no check of the table's D call, TRBD1, against the DNA was made. TRBV21-1 is deemed a pseudogene. The CDR3 has 14 amino acids. The CDR3 bases are TGTGCCAGCAACTTAGATGGACAGGACTATGGCTACACCTTC. Encoded protein: CASNLDGQDYGYTF.

The chain couples TRBV6-6 to TRBJ2-3; D is ambiguous. The length of the CDR3 is 12 residues. Germline V gene data show CDR1 as MNHNY and CDR2 as SVGAGI (reference sequence). Trimming removed 2 bases at V and 6 bases at J, with 6 bases between. The CDR3 reads CASSYEGDTQYF. Written as DNA, the CDR3 is TGTGCCAGCAGTTACGAAGGGGATACGCAGTATTTT.

This chain joins TRBV27 and TRBJ2-7; 8 bases agree with TRBD1. Germline V gene sequence: CDR1 MNHEY, CDR2 SMNVEV (reference sequence). The CDR3 is 14 amino acids. Losses at the gene ends were 6 bases for V and 2 bases for J; bases not matched to a gene: 6. The CDR3 is CASRPPGQAYEQYF. DNA of the CDR3: TGTGCCAGCAGACCTCCGGGACAGGCCTACGAGCAGTACTTC.

V and J are TRBV19 and TRBJ1-1; TRBD1 matches 7 bases. With V trimmed by 5 bases and J by 2 bases, 8 bases remained unmatched. The CDR3 length is 15 residues. The germline V gene has CDR1 LNHDA and CDR2 SQIVND (reference sequence). DNA for the CDR3: TGTGCCAGTAGTTCCCGACAGGGATCTAACACTGAAGCTTTCTTT. Protein product: CASSSRQGSNTEAFF. The full variable domain, completed using reference TRBV19 and TRBJ1-1, is DGGITQSPKYLFRKEGQNVTLSCEQNLNHDAMYWYRQDPGQGLRLIYYSQIVNDFQKGDIAEGYSVSREKKESFPLTVTSAQKNPTAFYLCASSSRQGSNTEAFFGQGTRLTVV.

This chain uses TRBV15 with TRBJ2-3; 8 nucleotides line up with TRBD2. V was clipped by 8 bases and J by 2 bases; unmatched bases: 3. This CDR3 has 13 amino acids. In germline, CDR1 is LNHNV, CDR2 YYDKDF (reference sequence). The CDR3 sequence: CATGSGITDTQYF. CDR3 in DNA: TGTGCCACCGGTAGCGGGATCACAGATACGCAGTATTTT.

This clone has only one observation. The chain couples TRBV5-1 to TRBJ2-7, with D possibly TRBD1 on 5 matching bases. CDR3 length equals 13 residues. V was trimmed by 4 bases and J by 1 base, leaving 9 bases between them. Germline-derived CDR1 and CDR2 are SGHRS and YFSETQ. In DNA form, the CDR3 reads TGCGCCAGCAGCGGTGACAGATCCTACGAGCAGTACTTC. This translates into CASSGDRSYEQYF.

The chain carries TRBV7-2 and TRBJ1-1, with D perhaps matching TRBD1 (5 bases). CDR1 and CDR2 (germline): SGHTA, FQGNSA. V dropped 5 bases and J dropped 11 bases, with 18 bases sitting between them. The CDR3 extends over 13 amino acids. DNA of the CDR3: TGTGCCAGCAGCGTAGAGTCCTCGGGGGGGGCTTTCTTT. It encodes CASSVESSGGAFF.

The V gene is TRBV6-6, the J gene TRBJ1-5; D perhaps matches TRBD1 (5 bases). V was clipped by 4 bases and J by 7 bases, with 14 bases between them. The CDR3 totals 14 residues. CDR1 is MNHNY and CDR2 is SVGAGI in the germline V gene (reference sequence). The CDR3, as DNA: TGTGCCAGCAGTTCACCGGGGCCGAGGCAGCCCCAGCATTTT. As protein: CASSSPGPRQPQHF.

The V gene is TRBV25-1, the J gene TRBJ2-3; 7 bases are a match to TRBD1. Germline-derived CDR1 and CDR2 are MGHDK and SYGVNS. V was pared by 3 bases and J by 0 bases, with 12 bases of the junction left unmatched. The length of the CDR3 is 18 residues. The chain's CDR3 is CASSDGRGLMPSTDTQYF. For the CDR3, the DNA is TGTGCCAGCAGTGACGGCAGGGGGTTGATGCCCAGCACAGATACGCAGTATTTT. The complete variable domain, with remaining parts taken from reference TRBV25-1 and TRBJ2-3, reads EADIYQTPRYLVIGTGKKITLECSQTMGHDKMYWYQQDPGMELHLIHYSYGVNSTEKGDLSSESTVSRIRTEHFPLTLESARPSHTSQYLCASSDGRGLMPSTDTQYFGPGTRLTVL.

The count of this clone is one. This sequence joins TRBV5-1 and TRBJ1-1; D ambiguous. The germline gives CDR1 SGHRS, CDR2 YFSETQ. This CDR3 region has 13 residues. V lost 1 base and J lost 1, with 5 bases in between. Here the CDR3 DNA reads TGCGCCAGCAGCTTGATATCGAACACTGAAGCTTTCTTT. Its translation: CASSLISNTEAFF. The full variable domain, rest sourced from reference TRBV5-1 and TRBJ1-1, is KAGVTQTPRYLIKTRGQQVTLSCSPISGHRSVSWYQQTPGQGLQFLFEYFSETQRNKGNFPGRFSGRQFSNSRSEMNVSTLELGDSALYLCASSLISNTEAFFGQGTRLTVV.

The chain joins TRBV13 to TRBJ1-2; a weak D match, TRBD1 (6 bases). The V gene lost 6 bases and the J gene lost 8 bases, with 19 bases spanning the gap. CDR3 length: 14 amino acids. Germline values: CDR1 PRHDT, CDR2 FYEKMQ (reference sequence). The DNA for the CDR3 is TGTGCCAGCAGTTCCACGACGGGGGGCAGGGGCTACACCTTC. Its protein is CASSSTTGGRGYTF.

CDR3 residues: CASRFRDRGTFEQYF. In nucleotides, the CDR3 is TGTGCCAGCAGATTCCGGGACAGAGGGACCTTTGAGCAGTACTTC. The rearrangement uses TRBV6-5 and TRBJ2-7; TRBD1 matches at 7 bases. Germline trimming cut 6 bases from V and 7 bases from J; bases unmatched to any gene: 15. This CDR3 spans 15 amino acids. Germline CDR1 MNHEY, CDR2 SVGAGI.

This clone was found once. V usage is TRBV5-1 and J usage is TRBJ1-3, with 7 bases lining up with TRBD1. Per the germline V gene, CDR1 is SGHRS and CDR2 is YFSETQ. The ends lost 4 bases at V and 1 base at J; junction bases unmatched: 2. This CDR3 region has 14 residues. In nucleotides, the CDR3 is TGCGCCAGCAGCCTGGACAGGTCTGGAAACACCATATATTTT. It encodes CASSLDRSGNTIYF.

The chain joins TRBV27 to TRBJ2-7; D gene ambiguous. Trimming removed 4 bases at V and 0 bases at J, with 10 bases between. CDR1 is MNHEY, CDR2 SMNVEV, per germline (reference sequence). This CDR3 is 14 amino acids long. DNA of the CDR3: TGTGCCAGCAGTTATCTCTCCTCCTCCTACGAGCAGTACTTC. It specifies CASSYLSSSYEQYF.

This chain links TRBV7-8 with TRBJ2-7; D is perhaps TRBD1 or TRBD2 (5 bases each). Deletions cut 1 base from V and 1 base from J, with 11 bases between. Germline V gene data show CDR1 as SGHVS and CDR2 as FQNEAQ. The CDR3 length is 15 residues. The CDR3 reads CASSLERGVSYEQYF. CDR3 sequence (DNA): TGTGCCAGCAGCTTAGAGAGAGGGGTTTCCTACGAGCAGTACTTC. Complete variable domain (other parts from reference TRBV7-8 and TRBJ2-7): GAGVSQSPRYKVAKRGQDVALRCDPISGHVSLFWYQQALGQGPEFLTYFQNEAQLDKSGLPSDRFFAERPEGSVSTLKIQRTQQEDSAVYLCASSLERGVSYEQYFGPGTRLTVT.

The J gene is TRBJ2-1, the V gene TRBV25-1, with TRBD2 identical over 9 bases. Germline CDR1 reads MGHDK; CDR2 reads SYGVNS. The V and J ends lost 4 bases and 4 bases, in that order; junction bases with no gene match: 8. The CDR3 is made up of 16 amino acids. CDR3 sequence: CASSGYSGGTYNEQFF. The CDR3 coding sequence is TGTGCCAGCAGTGGATATAGCGGGGGAACGTACAATGAGCAGTTCTTC.

The CDR3 region is CASSIDQGRGTEAFF. The CDR3 nucleotides read TGTGCCAGTAGTATAGATCAGGGGAGAGGGACTGAAGCTTTCTTT. The genes are TRBV19 and TRBJ1-1; a weak D match, TRBD1 (6 bases). The CDR3 is made up of 15 amino acids. V dropped 0 bases and J dropped 5 bases, with 13 bases sitting between them. Germline CDR1 LNHDA, CDR2 SQIVND (reference sequence).

The rearrangement uses TRBV5-1 and TRBJ2-3; D is uncertain. There are 12 residues in the CDR3. In germline, CDR1 is SGHRS, CDR2 YFSETQ. The V end lost 2 bases, the J end lost 5 bases, and 6 bases lay between the germline ends. CDR3: CASSLMGDTQYF. The DNA of the CDR3 is TGCGCCAGCAGCTTAATGGGAGATACGCAGTATTTT.

The V gene is TRBV6-1, the J gene TRBJ1-1, with TRBD1 matching over 10 bases. J lost 8 bases, V lost 6 bases, and 3 bases had no gene match. Per the germline V gene, CDR1 is MNHNS and CDR2 is SASEGT. The CDR3 runs to 12 residues. CDR3 in DNA: TGTGCCAGCAGGCTGGGACAGGGGGAAGCTTTCTTT. It yields the protein CASRLGQGEAFF.

The chain has TRBV7-9 and TRBJ1-4, with D maybe TRBD1 (5 bases). Germline V gene data show CDR1 as SEHNR and CDR2 as FQNEAQ (reference sequence). Trimming cost V 2 bases and J 8 bases, with 12 bases left between them. This CDR3 is 14 amino acids long. CDR3 coding DNA: TGTGCCAGCAGCTTATCAGGGCTGGAGGAAAAACTGTTTTTT. Amino acid sequence: CASSLSGLEEKLFF.

This chain connects TRBV15 to TRBJ1-2, with D possibly matching TRBD1 (5 bases). The CDR3 runs to 16 residues. Trimming left V 8 bases short and J 2 bases short, with 21 bases between. The germline V gene encodes CDR1 LNHNV and CDR2 YYDKDF (reference sequence). CDR3 bases: TGTGCCACCTGTCAAGTTTCTTATGGGGGAAACTATGGCTACACCTTC. Amino acids: CATCQVSYGGNYGYTF.

The chain links TRBV27 to TRBJ2-7; possibly TRBD1 or TRBD2 for D (5 bases each). The germline V gene encodes CDR1 MNHEY and CDR2 SMNVEV (reference sequence). The V end lost 2 bases, the J end lost 10 bases, and 9 bases lay between the germline ends. The CDR3 contains 11 residues. The CDR3 reads CASSLRGEQYF. DNA for the CDR3: TGTGCCAGCAGTTTAAGGGGAGAACAGTACTTC.

The rearrangement links TRBV19 to TRBJ2-2, with 7 positions matching TRBD2. The CDR3 is 14 residues long. The ends lost 6 bases at V and 2 bases at J; junction bases unmatched: 3. Per the germline V gene, CDR1 is LNHDA and CDR2 is SQIVND (reference sequence). The CDR3 loop reads CASSASGNTGELFF. The CDR3 DNA reads TGTGCCAGTAGCGCTAGCGGAAACACCGGGGAGCTGTTTTTT.

CDR3 nucleotides: TGTGCCAGCAGTGAAGCCACGGGACGCCTATACGAGACCCAGTACTTC. Its protein is CASSEATGRLYETQYF. The chain uses TRBV6-1 and TRBJ2-5; either TRBD1 or TRBD2 may fit D (5 bases each). The CDR3 consists of 16 residues. The V end was cut by 0 bases, the J end by 5 bases, with 16 bases between. Per germline, CDR1 MNHNS and CDR2 SASEGT.